This TCR beta chain was found in a study of shared clonotypes between healthy human individuals. Study-wide findings and caveats: Enrolling few donors narrowed the genetic and exposure-history diversity that was represented.

Here immunoSEQ multiplex PCR was the method, and the copy in TCRdb shows in-frame clones only, minus some. This sample has 2 million to 2.5 million clones, with approximately 96% found just once. With 6 bases removed from V and 2 bases from J, the gap between germline ends came to 16 bases. Germline CDR1 reads KGHSH; CDR2 reads LQKENI. The CDR3 has 15 amino acids. About this clone: Its target is unknown.

Researchers partitioned CD4+ cells into CD45RA+ naive and CD45RA-negative memory subsets. This TCR derives from a man younger than 35 in good health. The source material was naive CD4+ T cells sorted from blood. The subset: CD45RA+ positively selected. J is TRBJ1-2 and V is TRBV18; no definite D call. The CDR3: CASSRVGQQNYGYTF. In nucleotides, the CDR3 is TGTGCCAGCTCCCGGGTGGGCCAGCAAAACTATGGCTACACCTTC.